Below, 22 T cell receptor beta chains from the same sample are listed, as sequenced in a study of Graves' ophthalmopathy and Graves' hyperthyroidism. From RNA, the CDR3 regions of TCR beta chains were amplified and sequenced. Second-round multiplex PCR followed a first-round RT-PCR using HTBI primers. One entry per CDR3 protein, called by TCRdb with MiXCR from the multiplex PCR reads. The sample holds about 390,000 distinct CDR3 sequences, roughly a sixth seen once. Sequencing was done on a sample of peripheral blood. These receptor sequences come from an adult woman with stable Graves' hyperthyroidism.

This clonotype was recorded at least ten times. The chain employs TRBV15 and TRBJ2-7; 8 bases line up with TRBD2. Germline CDR1 and CDR2: LNHNV and YYDKDF (reference sequence). There are 14 residues in the CDR3. With 0 bases clipped from V and 2 bases from J, the junction kept 0 bases outside the gene matches. The CDR3 DNA sequence: TGTGCCACCAGCAGAGAGGGACTAGCCTACGAGCAGTACTTC. Translated, it gives CATSREGLAYEQYF.

This clonotype was counted at least ten times. The chain links TRBV7-9 to TRBJ1-2; no reliable D call. This CDR3 is 12 amino acids long. With 3 bases removed from V and 5 bases from J, the gap between germline ends came to 7 bases. Germline CDR1 is SEHNR and CDR2 is FQNEAQ (reference sequence). CDR3 residues: CASSFRAYGYTF. CDR3 DNA sequence: TGTGCCAGCAGCTTTCGAGCTTATGGCTACACCTTC.

This clonotype appeared many times. The V gene is TRBV4-3, the J gene TRBJ1-2; the match to TRBD1 covers 8 bases. There are 17 residues in the CDR3. Trimming took 1 base from V and 4 from J; bases not matched to a gene: 11. The germline V gene has CDR1 LGHNA and CDR2 YSLEER. The CDR3 region has the DNA TGCGCCAGCAGCCAAGTAGGCAGGGGGCGCGGGTTCTATGGCTACACCTTC. It yields the protein CASSQVGRGRGFYGYTF.

A single count supports this clonotype. The chain employs TRBV27 and TRBJ2-5; 11 bases agree with TRBD2. The V gene's germline CDR1 is MNHEY and CDR2 SMNVEV (reference sequence). There are 16 residues in the CDR3. Germline trimming cut 6 bases from V and 1 base from J; bases unmatched to any gene: 7. The DNA of the CDR3 is TGTGCCAGCAGCTCCCCACTAGCGGGGGCCCAAGAGACCCAGTACTTC. Its protein is CASSSPLAGAQETQYF.

The chain links TRBV28 to TRBJ1-1, with a weak D call TRBD1 (6 bases). Trimming took off 10 bases at V and 1 base at J, with 10 bases between the two ends. Germline V gives CDR1 MDHEN, CDR2 SYDVKM. The CDR3 is 12 residues long. CDR3 in DNA: TGTGCCACAGTGACAGGGAACACTGAAGCTTTCTTT. Translation gives CATVTGNTEAFF. The full variable domain, with the rest looked up from reference TRBV28 and TRBJ1-1, is DVKVTQSSRYLVKRTGEKVFLECVQDMDHENMFWYRQDPGLGLRLIYFSYDVKMKEKGDIPEGYSVSREKKERFSLILESASTNQTSMYLCATVTGNTEAFFGQGTRLTVV.

The sample holds many counts of this clonotype. The V gene is TRBV5-5, the J gene TRBJ1-3, with D possibly matching TRBD1 (6 bases). Trimming removed 0 bases from V and 3 bases from J, with 13 bases in between. The germline V gene has CDR1 SGHKS and CDR2 YYEKEE (reference sequence). This CDR3 has 16 amino acids. Here the CDR3 DNA reads TGTGCCAGCAGCTTGGACCCTACAGGGTTTGGAAACACCATATATTTT. This encodes CASSLDPTGFGNTIYF.

Many counts were recorded for this clonotype. This chain's CDR3 is CASRRGGATAGHGYTF. The CDR3, as DNA: TGTGCCAGCAGGAGGGGGGGGGCGACAGCGGGACATGGCTACACCTTC. V usage is TRBV12-3 or TRBV12-4 and J usage is TRBJ1-2; D is perhaps TRBD1 (6 bases). The V and J ends lost 6 bases and 6 bases respectively, with 23 bases between them. The CDR3 has 16 residues.

This clonotype was observed at least ten times. J is TRBJ1-6 and V is TRBV7-2, with 7 nucleotides matching TRBD1. Germline CDR1 SGHTA, CDR2 FQGNSA. V shed 1 base, J shed 2 bases, and the junction held 2 bases outside the gene matches. The CDR3 is 16 amino acids. CDR3 loop: CASSLVGTAYNSPLHF. CDR3 coding DNA: TGTGCCAGCAGCTTAGTTGGGACAGCCTATAATTCACCCCTCCACTTT. The whole variable domain, filled in from reference TRBV7-2 and TRBJ1-6, reads GAGVSQSPSNKVTEKGKDVELRCDPISGHTALYWYRQSLGQGLEFLIYFQGNSAPDKSGLPSDRFSAERTGGSVSTLTIQRTQQEDSAVYLCASSLVGTAYNSPLHFGNGTRLTVT.

As to this clonotype: The junction and the germline gene differ at one end; a read error may be behind it. The gene calls are TRBV6-2 or TRBV6-3 and TRBJ2-6; the D call may be TRBD1 or TRBD2 (5 bases each). CDR1 is MNHEY, CDR2 SVGEGT, per germline. The CDR3 spans 18 residues. Written as DNA, the CDR3 is TGTGCCAGCAAGGTTTATGGAGGAGGCTTTTCTGGGGCCAACGTCCTGACCTTC. Translation: CASKVYGGGFSGANVLTF.

Note on this clonotype: The missing conserved phenylalanine or tryptophan at the end of this CDR3 makes a read error likely. This chain uses TRBV6-1 with TRBJ2-5; D is possibly TRBD1 (6 bases). This CDR3 contains 14 residues. V lost 1 base and J 5 bases, leaving 11 bases between the germline ends. CDR1 and CDR2 from the germline V gene are MNHNS and SASEGT. The CDR3 loop is CASSEGIQGETQYY. The CDR3 bases are TGTGCCAGCAGTGAAGGTATCCAGGGGGAGACCCAGTACTAC.

This clonotype was found many times. This rearrangement joins TRBV20-1 to TRBJ2-5, with D possibly being TRBD2 (6 bases). Germline V gene data show CDR1 as DFQATT and CDR2 as SNEGSKA (reference sequence). The CDR3 runs 14 residues. The V end lost 2 bases, the J end lost 2 bases, and 12 bases lay between the germline ends. CDR3 sequence reads: CSARLARIQETQYF. The CDR3 DNA follows: TGCAGTGCTAGACTAGCGCGCATACAAGAGACCCAGTACTTC.

This clonotype was counted ten times or more. The chain combines TRBV28 with TRBJ2-7; D ambiguous. V was trimmed by 3 bases and J by 7 bases, leaving 7 bases between them. The CDR3 runs to 11 residues. Germline values: CDR1 MDHEN, CDR2 SYDVKM. The CDR3 protein is CASSFPGEQYF. CDR3 in DNA: TGTGCCAGCAGTTTCCCTGGGGAGCAGTACTTC.

This clonotype has at least ten counts. The V gene is TRBV15, the J gene TRBJ1-1; no definite D call. This CDR3 region has 15 residues. Germline CDR1 and CDR2: LNHNV and YYDKDF (reference sequence). V was clipped by 1 base and J by 3 bases, with 12 bases between them. CDR3 in amino acids: CATSRVVRAYTEAFF. The CDR3 DNA follows: TGTGCCACCAGCAGAGTAGTCCGGGCTTACACTGAAGCTTTCTTT.

This clonotype was detected many times. This rearrangement joins TRBV4-1 to TRBJ2-7, with D unclear. The CDR3 is 16 amino acids. In germline, CDR1 is MGHRA, CDR2 YSYEKL. V was pared by 0 bases and J by 1 base, with 13 bases between. This CDR3 is CASSQEQAPWSYEQYF. As DNA, the CDR3 is TGCGCCAGCAGCCAAGAGCAGGCTCCCTGGTCCTACGAGCAGTACTTC.

This clonotype appeared many times. V and J are TRBV10-3 and TRBJ2-7; 8 bases are a match to TRBD2. The CDR3 extends over 12 amino acids. Germline V gene lookup returns CDR1 ENHRY and CDR2 SYGVKD. V shed 6 bases, J shed 6 bases, and the junction held 4 bases outside the gene matches. The CDR3 region is CAIRGTRSEQYF. The CDR3, as DNA: TGTGCCATCAGGGGGACTAGGAGCGAGCAGTACTTC.

This clonotype showed up many times. The junction departs from the called germline gene at one end, perhaps through a read error. The rearrangement uses TRBV12-3 or TRBV12-4 and TRBJ1-5; possible D gene TRBD1, 5 bases. The CDR3 length is 14 residues. CDR3 DNA: TGTGCCAGCAGCTTAGGTCAGGGCGGTCAGCCCCAGCATTTT. Protein product: CASSLGQGGQPQHF.

This clonotype has a count of ten or more. A much larger clone lies one base from this, so it may be a read error. V is TRBV28 and J is TRBJ2-4; D gene uncertain. CDR1 and CDR2 from the germline V gene are MDHEN and SYDVKM. The CDR3 runs to 12 residues. CDR3 nucleotides: TGTGCCAGCAGTTTGGTCAAAAACATTAAGTACTTC. It codes for CASSLVKNIKYF.

This clonotype was seen many times. The rearrangement links TRBV7-8 to TRBJ2-5; D unresolved. The germline V gene encodes CDR1 SGHVS and CDR2 FQNEAQ. The CDR3 covers 15 residues. The V and J ends lost 6 bases and 5 bases respectively, with 19 bases between them. The CDR3 coding sequence is TGTGCCAGCAGTTCCAGGCTGGGTGGTAGGGAGACCCAGTACTTC. Translation gives CASSSRLGGRETQYF.

Here the CDR3 DNA reads TGTGCCAGCTCACCGGGATCGACAGGGAATGGCTACACCTTC. This gives the protein CASSPGSTGNGYTF. The chain combines TRBV18 with TRBJ1-2; 7 bases agree with TRBD1. With V trimmed by 3 bases and J by 6 bases, 7 bases remained unmatched. The CDR3 has 14 residues. Per the germline V gene, CDR1 is KGHSH and CDR2 is LQKENI. The whole variable domain, filled in from reference TRBV18 and TRBJ1-2, reads NAGVMQNPRHLVRRRGQEARLRCSPMKGHSHVYWYRQLPEEGLKFMVYLQKENIIDESGMPKERFSAEFPKEGPSILRIQQVVRGDSAAYFCASSPGSTGNGYTFGSGTRLTVV.

This clonotype appeared many times. The genes are TRBV11-2 and TRBJ2-7, with 7 bases fitting TRBD1. The CDR3 loop spans 14 amino acids. CDR1 and CDR2 from the germline V gene are SGHAT and FQNNGV. The ends lost 5 bases at V and 3 bases at J; junction bases unmatched: 7. The CDR3 DNA reads as TGTGCCAGCAGCCCGAAGACAGGGAACTACGAGCAGTACTTC. This codes for CASSPKTGNYEQYF.

J is TRBJ2-7 and V is TRBV6-1; 7 bases match TRBD1. Germline assignment: CDR1 MNHNS and CDR2 SASEGT. This CDR3 contains 14 residues. J gave up 1 base and V 10 bases, and 10 bases lay outside the gene matches. CDR3: CATIRRTGSYEQYF. The DNA of the CDR3 is TGTGCCACCATACGTCGGACAGGTTCCTACGAGCAGTACTTC.

This clonotype was observed at least ten times. The rearrangement joins TRBV29-1 to TRBJ2-4; D may be TRBD1 (6 bases). The V end was cut by 3 bases, the J end by 9 bases, with 12 bases between. The CDR3 is made up of 12 amino acids. Per germline, CDR1 SQVTM and CDR2 ANQGSEA. CDR3 protein: CSVDERGGIQYF. The CDR3 region has the DNA TGCAGCGTTGACGAGAGAGGGGGCATTCAGTACTTC.